A single sample gave rise to the 13 T cell receptor beta chains below, sequenced in a study of beta chain features in type 1 diabetes. Study conclusions and caveats: All four CD4+ subsets from Type 1 diabetes patients carried moderately but significantly shorter TCRB CDR3s.

No cognate antigen is known for these TCRs. Expressed TCRB transcripts were sequenced because the isolated RNA had all been reverse transcribed beforehand. The assay was immunoSEQ multiplex PCR, and TCRdb's table has in-frame clones only and misses some. The sample holds 150,000 to 200,000 clones; about 63% are singletons and the top ten take around 0.08%. Input material: naive CD4+ T cells from blood. The origin of the receptors is a young man with type 1 diabetes.

The V gene is TRBV2, the J gene TRBJ2-5, with a weak D call TRBD2 (5 bases). The length of the CDR3 is 14 residues. Looked up from germline, CDR1 is SNHLY and CDR2 is FYNNEI. The germline V and J ends were trimmed by 6 bases and 1 base, with 12 bases remaining between them. The CDR3 bases are TGTGCCAGCAGGGTCACAGCGGTCCAAGAGACCCAGTACTTC. As protein: CASRVTAVQETQYF.

This clone was detected once. Different DNA sequences within this sample yield the same CDR3. This rearrangement joins TRBV29-1 to TRBJ2-5; D is ambiguous. The germline V gene has CDR1 SQVTM and CDR2 ANQGSEA. V was pared by 3 bases and J by 2 bases, with 7 bases between. This CDR3 is 12 amino acids long. The DNA for the CDR3 is TGCAGCGTTGATGGGCAGCAAGAGACCCAGTACTTC. Amino acids: CSVDGQQETQYF.

This clone was observed a handful of times. V and J are TRBV29-1 and TRBJ2-7; D is unclear. The CDR3 has 12 residues. Deletions cut 3 bases from V and 0 bases from J, with 6 bases between. Germline assignment: CDR1 SQVTM and CDR2 ANQGSEA. CDR3 residues: CSVDFGSYEQYF. In nucleotides, the CDR3 is TGCAGCGTTGATTTCGGCTCCTACGAGCAGTACTTC.

The gene calls are TRBV5-6 and TRBJ2-7; 10 bases match TRBD1. CDR1 and CDR2 from the germline V gene are SGHDT and YYEEEE. The length of the CDR3 is 15 residues. Trimming took 3 bases from V and 0 from J; bases not matched to a gene: 3. The DNA for the CDR3 is TGTGCCAGCAGCTCGGACAGGGGGAGCTCCTACGAGCAGTACTTC. Translating it yields CASSSDRGSSYEQYF.

The J gene is TRBJ2-2, the V gene TRBV25-1; D is possibly TRBD1 (5 bases). The CDR3 sequence is 18 residues long. The V end was cut by 6 bases, the J end by 6 bases, with 26 bases between. Germline V gene lookup returns CDR1 MGHDK and CDR2 SYGVNS. For the CDR3, the DNA is TGTGCCAGCAGCCAAGCCCCCGGAGACAGATCGGTCGCCGGGGAGCTGTTTTTT. Protein sequence: CASSQAPGDRSVAGELFF.

The chain carries TRBV21-1 and TRBJ2-1; the D call of TRBD2 is as the table states it, not checked on the DNA. TRBV21-1 is annotated as a pseudogene. The CDR3 loop spans 17 amino acids. The CDR3 reads CASSKVRVLANYNEQFF. Written as DNA, the CDR3 is TGTGCCAGCAGCAAAGTAAGGGTACTAGCGAACTACAATGAGCAGTTCTTC.

This CDR3 reads CASSLFEGQGNIQYF. CDR3 bases: TGTGCCAGCAGCCTATTCGAGGGACAGGGCAACATTCAGTACTTC. The gene calls are TRBV11-2 and TRBJ2-4; 9 bases align to TRBD1. Germline loops: CDR1 SGHAT, CDR2 FQNNGV. The V and J ends lost 5 bases and 7 bases, in that order; junction bases with no gene match: 9. This CDR3 has 15 residues.

The chain carries TRBV28 and TRBJ2-4; no definite D call. Germline V lookup: CDR1 MDHEN, CDR2 SYDVKM. V lost 1 base and J 0 bases, leaving 4 bases between the germline ends. The CDR3 extends over 14 amino acids. The CDR3 loop reads CASSLYLAKNIQYF. In DNA, the CDR3 is TGTGCCAGCAGTTTATACCTAGCCAAAAACATTCAGTACTTC.

The V and J genes are TRBV29-1 and TRBJ1-2; tentatively, D is TRBD1 (5 bases). This CDR3 has 15 residues. V was cut by 3 bases and J by 6 bases, with 20 bases left in between. Germline V gene lookup returns CDR1 SQVTM and CDR2 ANQGSEA. As DNA, the CDR3 is TGCAGCGTTGACTCAGGGCACGAAGTAATTAATGGCTACACCTTC. Amino acid sequence: CSVDSGHEVINGYTF. Using reference TRBV29-1 and TRBJ1-2 for the parts outside the CDR3, the full variable domain is SAVISQKPSRDICQRGTSLTIQCQVDSQVTMMFWYRQQPGQSLTLIATANQGSEATYESGFVIDKFPISRPNLTFSTLTVSNMSPEDSSIYLCSVDSGHEVINGYTFGSGTRLTVV.

This clone was recorded a few times. The rearrangement links TRBV29-1 to TRBJ2-1, with 7 bases aligning to TRBD2. The CDR3 consists of 13 residues. Trimming cost V 7 bases and J 4 bases; bases outside gene matches: 7. Per the germline V gene, CDR1 is SQVTM and CDR2 is ANQGSEA. In nucleotides, the CDR3 is TGCAGCGGGGAGGGCGCAGGGTACAATGAGCAGTTCTTC. Amino acid sequence: CSGEGAGYNEQFF.

The chain combines TRBV18 with TRBJ2-1; a possible D gene is TRBD2 (6 bases). V lost 5 bases, J lost 9 bases, and 20 bases lay in between. CDR3 length: 15 residues. The germline CDR1 and CDR2 sequences are KGHSH and LQKENI. The CDR3 DNA reads as TGTGCCAGCTCAACATGGCAGGGCGGGGATAGTGAGCAGTTCTTC. Translated, it gives CASSTWQGGDSEQFF.

This chain connects TRBV29-1 to TRBJ2-3; no definite D call. V lost 4 bases to trimming and J lost 2 bases, with 16 bases between them. The CDR3 consists of 15 residues. In germline, CDR1 is SQVTM, CDR2 ANQGSEA. The CDR3 here is CSVGNWPPTTDTQYF. The CDR3 DNA reads TGCAGCGTTGGAAATTGGCCTCCAACCACAGATACGCAGTATTTT.

This clone was detected a few times. The chain couples TRBV30 to TRBJ2-1; D is undetermined. This CDR3 comprises 10 residues. The germline CDR1 and CDR2 sequences are GTSNPN and SVGIG (reference sequence). The germline V and J ends were trimmed by 1 base and 10 bases, with 5 bases remaining between them. CDR3 in DNA: TGTGCCTGGAGTGCCCGGGAGCAGTTCTTC. It specifies CAWSAREQFF.